This T cell receptor beta chain was identified in a study of quantifying T cell responses using KT2 cells. Whole-study context: RNA was reverse transcribed with TCR alpha and beta constant-region primers.

Germline CDR1 and CDR2: LGHDT and YNNKEL (reference sequence). V dropped 4 bases and J dropped 0; count of bases not matched to a gene: 6. The length of the CDR3 is 15 residues. An oligo carrying a UMI was ligated to the cDNA 3' end. An equimolar mix of RC1.1 and RC1.2 primed the beta chain across TRBC1 and TRBC2. TCRdb ran MiXCR on the UMI-ligation and nested PCR reads and lists one entry per CDR3 protein. The data show 40,000 or so distinct CDR3 sequences, approximately 15% seen once. The sequence came from a human donor. V and J are TRBV3-1 and TRBJ2-7; 7 bases line up with TRBD1. Sequencing used PBMCs spiked with cells of the T cell clone KT2. In DNA, the CDR3 is TGTGCCAGCAGCCCCACGTGGACAGGCTCCTACGAGCAGTACTTC. It is translated as CASSPTWTGSYEQYF.